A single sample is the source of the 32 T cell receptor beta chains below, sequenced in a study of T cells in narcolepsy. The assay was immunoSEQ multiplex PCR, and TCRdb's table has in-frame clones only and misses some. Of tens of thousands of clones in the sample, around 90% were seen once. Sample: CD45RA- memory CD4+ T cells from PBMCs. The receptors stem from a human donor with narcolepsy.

CDR3: CATVQGATSGYTF. The CDR3 DNA sequence: TGTGCCACCGTTCAGGGGGCGACCAGCGGCTACACCTTC. The chain joins TRBV6-5 to TRBJ1-2; 8 positions match TRBD1. Trimming removed 10 bases from V and 8 bases from J; junction bases left unmatched: 12. CDR1 and CDR2 (germline): MNHEY, SVGAGI. The CDR3 covers 13 residues.

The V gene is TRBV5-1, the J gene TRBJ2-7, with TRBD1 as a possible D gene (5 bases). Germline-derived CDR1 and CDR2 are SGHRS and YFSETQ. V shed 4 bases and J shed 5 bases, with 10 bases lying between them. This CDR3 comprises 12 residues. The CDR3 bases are TGCGCCAGCAGCCCCTGGGGCCACGAGCAGTACTTC. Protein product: CASSPWGHEQYF.

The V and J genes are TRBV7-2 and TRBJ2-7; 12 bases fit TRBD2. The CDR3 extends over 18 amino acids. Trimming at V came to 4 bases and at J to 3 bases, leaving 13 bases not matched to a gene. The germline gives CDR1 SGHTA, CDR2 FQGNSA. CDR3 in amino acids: CASSSRSSGRAGYYEQYF. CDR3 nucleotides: TGTGCCAGCAGCTCCCGTTCTAGCGGGAGGGCCGGATACTACGAGCAGTACTTC.

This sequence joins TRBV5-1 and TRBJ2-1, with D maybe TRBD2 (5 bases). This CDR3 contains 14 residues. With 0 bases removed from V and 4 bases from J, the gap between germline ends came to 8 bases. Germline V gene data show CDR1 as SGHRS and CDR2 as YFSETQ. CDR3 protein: CASSLATGYNEQFF. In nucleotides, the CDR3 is TGCGCCAGCAGCTTGGCCACGGGGTACAATGAGCAGTTCTTC.

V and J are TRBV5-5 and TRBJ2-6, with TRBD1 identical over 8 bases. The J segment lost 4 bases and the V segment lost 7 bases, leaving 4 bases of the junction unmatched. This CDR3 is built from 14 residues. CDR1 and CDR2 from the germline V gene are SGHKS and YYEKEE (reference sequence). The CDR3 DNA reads TGTGCCAGCCGGACAGGGACCGGGGCCAACGTCCTGACTTTC. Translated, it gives CASRTGTGANVLTF.

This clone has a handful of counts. Here the CDR3 reads CASSPTGFYGYTF. The CDR3 nucleotides are TGTGCCAGCAGCCCGACAGGTTTCTATGGCTACACCTTC. The chain combines TRBV27 with TRBJ1-2; D perhaps matches TRBD1 (6 bases). The V and J ends lost 6 bases and 4 bases respectively, with 12 bases between them. Germline assignment: CDR1 MNHEY and CDR2 SMNVEV (reference sequence). The CDR3 totals 13 residues.

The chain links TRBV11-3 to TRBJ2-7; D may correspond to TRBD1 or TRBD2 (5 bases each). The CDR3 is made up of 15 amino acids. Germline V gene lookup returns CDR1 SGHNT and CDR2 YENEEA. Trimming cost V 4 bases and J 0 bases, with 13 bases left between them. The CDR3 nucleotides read TGTGCCAGCAGCTCACGGGACCGGAGCTCCTACGAGCAGTACTTC. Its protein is CASSSRDRSSYEQYF.

This CDR3 reads CASSPGTGYSGYTF. The CDR3 nucleotides read TGTGCCAGCAGTCCCGGGACAGGGTACTCTGGCTACACCTTC. This chain joins TRBV2 and TRBJ1-2, with TRBD1 identical over 9 bases. The CDR3 contains 14 residues. Per germline, CDR1 SNHLY and CDR2 FYNNEI. The V and J ends lost 5 bases and 7 bases, in that order; junction bases with no gene match: 8.

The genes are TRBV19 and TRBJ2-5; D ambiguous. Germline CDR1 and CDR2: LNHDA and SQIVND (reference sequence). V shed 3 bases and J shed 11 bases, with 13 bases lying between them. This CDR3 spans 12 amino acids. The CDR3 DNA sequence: TGTGCCAGTAGTATCGTAGGTTATGAGCAGTACTTC. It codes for CASSIVGYEQYF.

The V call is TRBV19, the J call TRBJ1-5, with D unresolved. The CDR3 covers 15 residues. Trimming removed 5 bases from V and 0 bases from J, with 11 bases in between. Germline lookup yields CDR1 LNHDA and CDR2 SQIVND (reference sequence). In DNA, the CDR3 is TGTGCCAGTAGTCTCTCAAGAGATAGCAATCAGCCCCAGCATTTT. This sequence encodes CASSLSRDSNQPQHF.

Written as DNA, the CDR3 is TGTGCCACCGCGGGACTAGCGGGAGGGTACAATGAGCAGTTCTTC. Its protein is CATAGLAGGYNEQFF. J is TRBJ2-1 and V is TRBV19, with 16 bases aligning to TRBD2. CDR3 length: 15 residues. J lost 4 bases, V lost 10 bases, and 4 bases had no gene match. Per germline, CDR1 LNHDA and CDR2 SQIVND (reference sequence).

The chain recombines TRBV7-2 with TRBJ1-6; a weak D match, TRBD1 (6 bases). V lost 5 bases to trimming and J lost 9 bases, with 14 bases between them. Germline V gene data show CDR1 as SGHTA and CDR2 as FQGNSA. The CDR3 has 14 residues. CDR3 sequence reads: CASSPEGGSSPLHF. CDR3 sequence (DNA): TGTGCCAGCAGCCCGGAGGGGGGGAGTTCACCCCTCCACTTT.

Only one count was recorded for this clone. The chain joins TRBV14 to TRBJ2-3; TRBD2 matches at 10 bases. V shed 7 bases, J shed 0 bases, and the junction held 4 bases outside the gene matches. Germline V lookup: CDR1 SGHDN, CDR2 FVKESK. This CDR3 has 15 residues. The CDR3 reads CASNGLAESTDTQYF. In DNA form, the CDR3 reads TGTGCCAGCAACGGACTAGCGGAGAGCACAGATACGCAGTATTTT.

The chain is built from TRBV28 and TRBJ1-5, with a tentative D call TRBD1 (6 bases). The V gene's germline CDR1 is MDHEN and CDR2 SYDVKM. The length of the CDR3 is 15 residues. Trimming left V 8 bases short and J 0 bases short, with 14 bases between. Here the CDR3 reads CASGTLDSSNQPQHF. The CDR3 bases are TGTGCCAGCGGGACGCTGGACAGTAGCAATCAGCCCCAGCATTTT.

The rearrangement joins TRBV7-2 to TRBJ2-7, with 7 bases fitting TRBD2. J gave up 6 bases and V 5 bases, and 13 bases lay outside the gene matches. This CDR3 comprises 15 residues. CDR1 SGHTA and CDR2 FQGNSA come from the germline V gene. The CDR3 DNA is TGTGCCAGCAGCCCACGACTGGCGGGAGAGCGCGAGCAGTACTTC. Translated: CASSPRLAGEREQYF. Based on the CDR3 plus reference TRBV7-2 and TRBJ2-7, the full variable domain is GAGVSQSPSNKVTEKGKDVELRCDPISGHTALYWYRQSLGQGLEFLIYFQGNSAPDKSGLPSDRFSAERTGGSVSTLTIQRTQQEDSAVYLCASSPRLAGEREQYFGPGTRLTVT.

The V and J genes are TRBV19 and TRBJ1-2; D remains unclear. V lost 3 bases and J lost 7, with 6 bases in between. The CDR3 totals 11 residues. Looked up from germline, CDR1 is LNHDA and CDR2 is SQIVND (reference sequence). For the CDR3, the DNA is TGTGCCAGTAGTATCACGGGTGGCTACACCTTC. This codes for CASSITGGYTF. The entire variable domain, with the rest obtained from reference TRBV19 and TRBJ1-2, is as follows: DGGITQSPKYLFRKEGQNVTLSCEQNLNHDAMYWYRQDPGQGLRLIYYSQIVNDFQKGDIAEGYSVSREKKESFPLTVTSAQKNPTAFYLCASSITGGYTFGSGTRLTVV.

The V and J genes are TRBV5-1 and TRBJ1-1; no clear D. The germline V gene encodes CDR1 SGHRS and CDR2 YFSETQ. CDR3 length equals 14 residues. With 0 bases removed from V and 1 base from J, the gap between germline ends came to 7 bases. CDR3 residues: CASSLDSRNTEAFF. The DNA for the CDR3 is TGCGCCAGCAGCTTGGACAGCCGGAACACTGAAGCTTTCTTT.

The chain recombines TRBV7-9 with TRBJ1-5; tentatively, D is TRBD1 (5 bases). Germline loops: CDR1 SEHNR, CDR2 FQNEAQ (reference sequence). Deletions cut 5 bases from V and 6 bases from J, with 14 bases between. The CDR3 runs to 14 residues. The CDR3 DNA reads TGTGCCAGCAGCCCTCTGGGGGGAGGTCAGCCCCAGCATTTT. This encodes CASSPLGGGQPQHF.

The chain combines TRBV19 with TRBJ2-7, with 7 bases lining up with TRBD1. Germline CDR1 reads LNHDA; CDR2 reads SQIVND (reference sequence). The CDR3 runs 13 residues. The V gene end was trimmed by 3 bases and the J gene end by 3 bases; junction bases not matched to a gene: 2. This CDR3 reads CASSIGTDYEQYF. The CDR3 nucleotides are TGTGCCAGTAGTATCGGGACAGACTACGAGCAGTACTTC. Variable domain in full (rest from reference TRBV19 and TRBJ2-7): DGGITQSPKYLFRKEGQNVTLSCEQNLNHDAMYWYRQDPGQGLRLIYYSQIVNDFQKGDIAEGYSVSREKKESFPLTVTSAQKNPTAFYLCASSIGTDYEQYFGPGTRLTVT.

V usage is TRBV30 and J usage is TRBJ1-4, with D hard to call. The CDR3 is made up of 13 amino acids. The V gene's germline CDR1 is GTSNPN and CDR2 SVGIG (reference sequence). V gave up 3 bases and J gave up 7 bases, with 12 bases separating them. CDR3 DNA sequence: TGTGCCTGGAGACGAGATCGGGCTGAAAAACTGTTTTTT. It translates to CAWRRDRAEKLFF.

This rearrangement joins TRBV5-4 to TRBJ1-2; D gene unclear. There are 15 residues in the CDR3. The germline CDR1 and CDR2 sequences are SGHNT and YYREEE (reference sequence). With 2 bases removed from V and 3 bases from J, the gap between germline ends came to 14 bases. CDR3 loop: CASSLGPALDYGYTF. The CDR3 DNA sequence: TGTGCCAGCAGCTTAGGGCCTGCGCTGGACTATGGCTACACCTTC. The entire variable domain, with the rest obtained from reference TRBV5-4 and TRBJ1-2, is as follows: ETGVTQSPTHLIKTRGQQVTLRCSSQSGHNTVSWYQQALGQGPQFIFQYYREEENGRGNFPPRFSGLQFPNYSSELNVNALELDDSALYLCASSLGPALDYGYTFGSGTRLTVV.

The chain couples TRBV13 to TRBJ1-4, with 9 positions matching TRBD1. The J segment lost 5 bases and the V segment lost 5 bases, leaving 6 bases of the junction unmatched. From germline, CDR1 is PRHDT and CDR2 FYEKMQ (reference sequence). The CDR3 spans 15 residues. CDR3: CASSPTGGQNEKLFF. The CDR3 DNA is TGTGCCAGCAGCCCGACAGGGGGACAGAATGAAAAACTGTTTTTT.

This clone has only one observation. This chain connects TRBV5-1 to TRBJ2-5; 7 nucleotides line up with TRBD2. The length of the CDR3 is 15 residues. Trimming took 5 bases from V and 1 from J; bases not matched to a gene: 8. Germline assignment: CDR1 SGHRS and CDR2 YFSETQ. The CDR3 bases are TGCGCCAGCAGAAAGTCCGGGACTATCCAAGAGACCCAGTACTTC. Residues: CASRKSGTIQETQYF.

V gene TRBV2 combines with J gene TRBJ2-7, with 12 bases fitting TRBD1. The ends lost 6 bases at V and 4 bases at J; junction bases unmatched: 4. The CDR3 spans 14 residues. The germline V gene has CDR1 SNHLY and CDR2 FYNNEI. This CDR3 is CASRAGQGAYEQYF. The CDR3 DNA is TGTGCCAGCAGGGCGGGACAGGGGGCATACGAGCAGTACTTC.

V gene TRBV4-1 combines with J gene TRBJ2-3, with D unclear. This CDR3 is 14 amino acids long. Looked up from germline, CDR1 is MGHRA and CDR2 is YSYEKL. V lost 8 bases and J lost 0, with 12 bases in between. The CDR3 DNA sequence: TGCGCCAGCGCTCGCGTACCTAGCACAGATACGCAGTATTTT. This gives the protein CASARVPSTDTQYF.

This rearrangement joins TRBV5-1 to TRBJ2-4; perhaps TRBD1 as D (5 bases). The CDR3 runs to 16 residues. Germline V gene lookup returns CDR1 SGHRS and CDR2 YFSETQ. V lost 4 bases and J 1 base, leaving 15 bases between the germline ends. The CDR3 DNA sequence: TGCGCCAGCAGCCCTGCAGGGTATGAGGCCAAAAACATTCAGTACTTC. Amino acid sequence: CASSPAGYEAKNIQYF.

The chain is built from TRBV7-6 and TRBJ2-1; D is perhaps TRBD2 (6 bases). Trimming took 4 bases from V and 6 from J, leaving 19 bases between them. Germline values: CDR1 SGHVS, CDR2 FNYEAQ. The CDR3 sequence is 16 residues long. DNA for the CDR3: TGTGCCAGCAGCTCGCTAGCGTTTTCGACATCCAATGAGCAGTTCTTC. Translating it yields CASSSLAFSTSNEQFF.

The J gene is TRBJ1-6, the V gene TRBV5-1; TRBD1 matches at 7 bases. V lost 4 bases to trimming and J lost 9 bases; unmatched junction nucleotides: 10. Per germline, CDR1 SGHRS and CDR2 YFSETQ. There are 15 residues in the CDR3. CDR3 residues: CASSQGQADISPLHF. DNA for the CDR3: TGCGCCAGCAGCCAAGGACAGGCGGACATTTCACCCCTCCACTTT.

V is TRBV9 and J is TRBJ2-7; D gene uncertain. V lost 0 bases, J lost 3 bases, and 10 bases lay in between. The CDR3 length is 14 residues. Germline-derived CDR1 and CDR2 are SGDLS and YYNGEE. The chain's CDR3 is CASSVDAVRYEQYF. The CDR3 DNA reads TGTGCCAGCAGCGTAGACGCGGTACGCTACGAGCAGTACTTC.

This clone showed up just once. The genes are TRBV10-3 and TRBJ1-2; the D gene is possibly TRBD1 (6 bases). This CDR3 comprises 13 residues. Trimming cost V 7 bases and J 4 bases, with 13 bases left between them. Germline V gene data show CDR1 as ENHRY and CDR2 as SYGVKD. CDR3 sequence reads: CAITSDRGYGYTF. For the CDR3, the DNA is TGTGCCATCACCTCGGACAGAGGCTATGGCTACACCTTC.

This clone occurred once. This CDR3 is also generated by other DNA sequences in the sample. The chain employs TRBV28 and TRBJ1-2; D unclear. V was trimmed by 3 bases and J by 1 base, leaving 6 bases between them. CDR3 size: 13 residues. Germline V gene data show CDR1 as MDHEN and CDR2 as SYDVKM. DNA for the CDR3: TGTGCCAGCAGTTTGGAGGTTAACTATGGCTACACCTTC. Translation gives CASSLEVNYGYTF.

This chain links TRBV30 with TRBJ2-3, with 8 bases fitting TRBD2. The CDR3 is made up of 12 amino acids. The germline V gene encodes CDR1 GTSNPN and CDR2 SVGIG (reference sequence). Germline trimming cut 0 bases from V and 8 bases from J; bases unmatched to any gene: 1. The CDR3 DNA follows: TGTGCCTGGAGTGTACGGGGGGGTACGCAGTATTTT. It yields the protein CAWSVRGGTQYF. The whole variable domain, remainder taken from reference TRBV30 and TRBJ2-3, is SQTIHQWPATLVQPVGSPLSLECTVEGTSNPNLYWYRQAAGRGLQLLFYSVGIGQISSEVPQNLSASRPQDRQFILSSKKLLLSDSGFYLCAWSVRGGTQYFGPGTRLTVL.